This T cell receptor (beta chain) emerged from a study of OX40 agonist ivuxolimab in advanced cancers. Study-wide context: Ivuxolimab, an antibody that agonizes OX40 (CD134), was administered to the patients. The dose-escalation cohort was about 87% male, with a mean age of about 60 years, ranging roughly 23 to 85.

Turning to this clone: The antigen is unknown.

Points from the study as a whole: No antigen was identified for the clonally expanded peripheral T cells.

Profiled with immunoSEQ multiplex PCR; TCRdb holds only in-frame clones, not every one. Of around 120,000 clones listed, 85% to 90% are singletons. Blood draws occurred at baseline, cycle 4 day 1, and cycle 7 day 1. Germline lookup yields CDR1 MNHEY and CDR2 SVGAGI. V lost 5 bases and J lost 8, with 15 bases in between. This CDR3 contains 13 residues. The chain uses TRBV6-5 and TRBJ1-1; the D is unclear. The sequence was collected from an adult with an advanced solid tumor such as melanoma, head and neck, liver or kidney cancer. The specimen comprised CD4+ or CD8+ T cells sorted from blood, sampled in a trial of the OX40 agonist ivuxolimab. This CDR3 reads CASSSWEGSEAFF. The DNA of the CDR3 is TGTGCCAGCAGTAGTTGGGAAGGTTCGGAAGCTTTCTTT.